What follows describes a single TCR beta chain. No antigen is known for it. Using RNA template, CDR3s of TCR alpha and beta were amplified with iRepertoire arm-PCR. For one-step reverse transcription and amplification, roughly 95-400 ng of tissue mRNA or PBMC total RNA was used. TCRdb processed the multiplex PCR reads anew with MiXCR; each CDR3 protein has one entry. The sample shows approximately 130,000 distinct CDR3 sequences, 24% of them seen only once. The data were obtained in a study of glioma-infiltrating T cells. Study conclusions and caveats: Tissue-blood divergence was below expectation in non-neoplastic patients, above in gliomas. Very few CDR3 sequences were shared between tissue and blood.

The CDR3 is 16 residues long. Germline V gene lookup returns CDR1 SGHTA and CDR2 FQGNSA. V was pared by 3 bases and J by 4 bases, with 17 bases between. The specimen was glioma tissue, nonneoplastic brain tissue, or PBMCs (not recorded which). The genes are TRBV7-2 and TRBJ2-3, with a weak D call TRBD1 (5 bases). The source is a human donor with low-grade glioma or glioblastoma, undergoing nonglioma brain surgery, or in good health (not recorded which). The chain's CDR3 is CASSFQGDPTADTQYF. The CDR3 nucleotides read TGTGCCAGCAGCTTTCAGGGCGACCCCACAGCAGATACGCAGTATTTT.